The clone carrying this TCR beta chain has a handful of counts. The data originate from a study of T-cell reconstitution after alpha-beta-depleted transplantation in children. CDR1 and CDR2 (germline): SGDLS, YYNGEE. This CDR3 has 16 amino acids. Trimming pared 4 bases from V and 2 bases from J, leaving 18 bases between. Unique molecular identifiers were incorporated when the TCRbeta library was constructed. TCRdb re-called the PCR reads through MiXCR, storing one row per CDR3 protein. Of about 540,000 distinct CDR3 sequences in the sample, approximately 20% were seen once. The clonotype comes from a human donor who donated a stem cell graft to a child with acute lymphoblastic leukemia. Sequenced here: PBMCs from the stem cell graft donor, sampled from the stem cell graft. The chain carries TRBV9 and TRBJ1-2; D possibly corresponds to TRBD1 (6 bases). In DNA, the CDR3 is TGTGCCAGCAGCCGGGGGGCCGTAGCAGGGAACTATGGCTACACCTTC. Translation gives CASSRGAVAGNYGYTF.